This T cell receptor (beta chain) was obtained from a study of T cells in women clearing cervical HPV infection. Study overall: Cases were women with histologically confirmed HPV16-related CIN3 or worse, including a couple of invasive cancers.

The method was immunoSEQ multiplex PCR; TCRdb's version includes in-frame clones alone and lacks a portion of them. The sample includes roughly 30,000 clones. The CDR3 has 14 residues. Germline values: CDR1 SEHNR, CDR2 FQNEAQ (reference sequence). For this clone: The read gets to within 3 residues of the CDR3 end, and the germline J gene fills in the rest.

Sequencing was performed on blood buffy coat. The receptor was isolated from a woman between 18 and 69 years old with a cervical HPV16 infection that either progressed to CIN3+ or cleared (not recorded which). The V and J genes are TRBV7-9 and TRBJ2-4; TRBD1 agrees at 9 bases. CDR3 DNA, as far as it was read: TGTGCCAGCAGCTCCCCGGGACAGGGTTTCGGT. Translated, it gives CASSSPGQGFG. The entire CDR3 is CASSSPGQGFGQYF.